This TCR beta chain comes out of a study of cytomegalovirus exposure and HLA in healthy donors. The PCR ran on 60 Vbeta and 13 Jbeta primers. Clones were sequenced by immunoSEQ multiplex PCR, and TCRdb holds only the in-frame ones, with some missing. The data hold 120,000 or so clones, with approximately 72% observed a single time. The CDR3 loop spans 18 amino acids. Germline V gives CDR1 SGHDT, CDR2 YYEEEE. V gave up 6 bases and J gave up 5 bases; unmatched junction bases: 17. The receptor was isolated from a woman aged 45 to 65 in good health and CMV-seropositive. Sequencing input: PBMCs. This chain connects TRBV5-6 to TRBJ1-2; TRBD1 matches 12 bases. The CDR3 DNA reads TGTGCCAGCACCGGAGGGGGATCGGGACAGGGGGCGTATTATGGCTACACCTTC. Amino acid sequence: CASTGGGSGQGAYYGYTF.